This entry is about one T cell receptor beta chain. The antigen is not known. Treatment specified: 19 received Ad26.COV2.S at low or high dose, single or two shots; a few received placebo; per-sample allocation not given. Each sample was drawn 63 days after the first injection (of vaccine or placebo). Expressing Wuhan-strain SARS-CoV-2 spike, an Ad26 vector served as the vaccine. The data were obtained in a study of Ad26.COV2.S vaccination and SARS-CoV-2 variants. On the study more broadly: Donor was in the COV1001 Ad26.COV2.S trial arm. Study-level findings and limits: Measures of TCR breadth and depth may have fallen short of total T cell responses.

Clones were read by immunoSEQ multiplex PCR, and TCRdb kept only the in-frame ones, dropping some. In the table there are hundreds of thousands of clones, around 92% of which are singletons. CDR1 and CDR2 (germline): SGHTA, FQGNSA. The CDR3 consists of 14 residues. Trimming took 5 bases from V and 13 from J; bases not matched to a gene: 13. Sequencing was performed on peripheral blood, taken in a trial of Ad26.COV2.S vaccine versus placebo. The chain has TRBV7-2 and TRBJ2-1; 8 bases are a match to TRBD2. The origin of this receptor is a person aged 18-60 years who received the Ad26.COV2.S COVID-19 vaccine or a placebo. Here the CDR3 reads CASSPESGRGGQFF. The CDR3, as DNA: TGTGCCAGCAGCCCCGAGAGCGGGAGAGGGGGTCAGTTCTTC.